The sequence of this T cell receptor (beta chain) was determined in a study of blood T cell repertoires in COVID-19. The CDR3 has 16 amino acids. Trimming removed 0 bases at V and 0 bases at J, with 9 bases between. CDR1 KGHSH and CDR2 LQKENI come from the germline V gene. Clones were read by immunoSEQ multiplex PCR, and TCRdb kept only the in-frame ones, dropping some. The sample includes tens of thousands of clones, approximately 84% seen only once; the top ten take less than 30%. This sequence originates from a human donor in a cohort sampled during active COVID-19. J is TRBJ2-1 and V is TRBV18; D perhaps matches TRBD1 (5 bases). Sample: peripheral blood. In DNA, the CDR3 is TGTGCCAGCTCACCACCCCGACAGAGCTCCTACAATGAGCAGTTCTTC. Protein: CASSPPRQSSYNEQFF.